This T cell receptor beta chain was sequenced for a study of blood T cells in healthy people across ages (dated by TCRdb to the mid-2010s). A note on the overall study: In model experiments, roughly one uniquely barcoded TCR beta cDNA molecule per two T cells was captured by template switching. The study measured age-related changes in TCR beta repertoire diversity using deep sequencing normalized with unique cDNA molecular identifiers. Four age groups were formed from the donors: young (average around 15 years), middle-aged (approximately 40), aged (over 55) and long-lived (more than 75). To avoid experimental bias, donors of different ages were spread randomly across the sequencing lanes. For two donors (one aged 18 to 30 and one aged 80 or older), the study analyzed two additional independent replicas of 1 million unique cDNA reads from the same blood draw. The full study reports these points: Estimates of total diversity based on one million sequenced T cells were regarded as lower bounds and as underestimates. Donor CMV infection status was unknown, potentially confounding age-related changes in expanded clonotypes. Compared with the aged group, the long-lived group had more naive CD4+ T cells, fewer expanded clones and increased TCR diversity, suggesting age selection. There was a strong correlation between observed TCR beta diversity and the percentage of naive T cells measured by flow cytometry. As age increased, observed TCR beta diversity per million T cells dropped in a roughly linear way, and a significant reduction was already evident by age 40. Bulk unsorted PBMC profiling prevented conclusive comparison of naive and antigen-experienced compartments.

The donors were 40 or so Caucasian individuals from Russia, aged about 6 to 95 years, who were systemically healthy. Each donor gave approximately 9.3 milliliters of peripheral blood, collected into EDTA-treated Vacutainer tubes. Ficoll-Paque density-gradient centrifugation was used to isolate PBMCs, with at least 7 million per sample. Total RNA, at least 6 micrograms per sample, was extracted from PBMCs with Trizol reagent. Naive CD45RAhigh/CD27high T cell percentages were measured by flow cytometry on a PBMC aliquot from every donor. Library preparation used 5' RACE. TCRdb records Illumina HiSeq 2500 as the sequencer. A second PCR of about 6 to 11 cycles was performed with a sample-barcoded 5' primer and a J-beta primer mix. A unique molecular identifier was introduced onto each TCR beta cDNA molecule by a template-switch 5' adaptor carrying 12 random nucleotides. Each sample yielded at least 2.5 million CDR3-containing paired-end reads. First-strand cDNA was synthesized from all RNA with the Mint cDNA synthesis kit, primed by a TRBC-specific oligonucleotide. Following uracil-DNA glycosylase treatment, all cDNA underwent a first 18-cycle PCR with the universal primers M1SS and BC2_uni_R. As for how the authors treated the data: Normalization of each sample was performed by random selection of 1 million high-quality reads, each carrying a distinct molecular identifier. Reads with shared molecular identifiers were discarded instead of being binned into consensus sequences. CDR3 identification, clonotype clustering and error correction used MiTCR with a Q25 quality threshold and the strictest error-elimination algorithm. A nonparametric unseen species model with Euler transformation was used to estimate a lower bound on total TCR beta diversity. TCRdb ran its own pipeline on the public reads, namely fastp trimming at Q25 and MiXCR clone calling, and kept in-frame beta chains. Each CDR3 protein gets just one entry, which takes the most common genes and DNA from the rows behind it. The V and J calls come from TCRdb's annotation, not from the publication. The sample table contains some 1.5 million distinct CDR3 sequences; only one count was recorded for under 30% of them. Less than 9.5% of the sample is taken by the ten largest.

In this sample, this clonotype turned up many times. It lacks a known antigen. No base quality values were provided; no much bigger clone lies one nucleotide off. CDR1 and CDR2 (GTSNPN, SVGIG) derive from the germline V gene (reference sequence). The V end gives up 0 bases and the J end 7 bases, leaving 10 bases in the junction not matched to a gene. Its CDR3 holds 16 amino acids, cysteine through phenylalanine. Left in the record is the CDR3 DNA by itself, 48 bases read in frame from the first base. This receptor was identified in a woman aged 30 to 39 in good health. The V and J segments used are TRBV30 and TRBJ2-1; TRBD1 fits 9 bases in the junction. Sequenced input: blood. The base sequence is TGTGCCTGGAGTGTTCACTCACAGGGGGCCTTGAATGAGCAGTTCTTC. Its protein reads: CAWSVHSQGALNEQFF.